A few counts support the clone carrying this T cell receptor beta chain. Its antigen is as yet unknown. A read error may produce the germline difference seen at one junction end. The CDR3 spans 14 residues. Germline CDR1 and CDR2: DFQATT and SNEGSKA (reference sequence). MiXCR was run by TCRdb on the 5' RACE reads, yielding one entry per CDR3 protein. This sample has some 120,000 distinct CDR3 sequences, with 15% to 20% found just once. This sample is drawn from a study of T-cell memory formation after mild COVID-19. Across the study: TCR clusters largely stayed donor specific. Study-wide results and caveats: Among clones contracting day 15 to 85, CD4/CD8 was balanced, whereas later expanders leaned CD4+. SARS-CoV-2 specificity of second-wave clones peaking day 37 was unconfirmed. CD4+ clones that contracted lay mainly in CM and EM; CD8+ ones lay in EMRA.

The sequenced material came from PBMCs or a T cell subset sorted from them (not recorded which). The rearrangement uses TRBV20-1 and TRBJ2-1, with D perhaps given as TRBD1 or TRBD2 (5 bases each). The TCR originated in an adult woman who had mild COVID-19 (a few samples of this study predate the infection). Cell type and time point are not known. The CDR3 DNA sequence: TGCAGTGCGATTAGGGACCGCTCCTCCAATGAGCAGTTCTTC. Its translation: CSAIRDRSSNEQFF.